The text below deals with one T cell receptor beta chain. Its antigen is undetermined. The data were obtained in a study of T-cell memory formation after mild COVID-19. Study-wide context: TCR clusters showed largely donor specificity. Study observations and caveats: Whether second-wave clones peaking at day 37 were SARS-CoV-2 specific went unconfirmed.

Researchers used 5'RACE with constant-segment primers to make TCR alpha and TCR beta cDNA libraries that carry sample barcodes and UMIs. TCRdb passed the 5' RACE reads through MiXCR, listing each CDR3 protein once. The sample includes some 320,000 distinct CDR3 sequences, about 13% of them seen just once. The sample consisted of PBMCs or a T cell subset sorted from them (not recorded which). The receptor was derived from a young man who had mild COVID-19 (a few samples of this study predate the infection). Cell type and time point are not known.

CDR3 sequence reads: CASSFQGRTDTQYF. The CDR3 region has the DNA TGCGCCAGCAGCTTCCAGGGGAGGACGGATACGCAGTATTTT. The chain links TRBV5-1 to TRBJ2-3; D could derive from TRBD1 or TRBD2 (6 bases each). This CDR3 has 14 residues. Germline lookup yields CDR1 SGHRS and CDR2 YFSETQ. Trimming cost V 2 bases and J 6 bases, with 13 bases left between them.